Listed here are 8 T cell receptor beta chains from one sample, sequenced in a study of T cell repertoires in cytomegalovirus infection. Their antigens remain unidentified. TCRdb processed the reads anew with MiXCR; each CDR3 protein has one entry. Here the sample spans about 470,000 distinct CDR3 sequences, roughly 42% being singletons. The material was cultured PBMCs, obtained from culture after CMV antigen stimulation. The receptors were gathered from a human donor in good health (CMV status not recorded). Some clones in this sample may be carry-over from other donors' samples.

V usage is TRBV4-1 and J usage is TRBJ1-4, with a tentative D call TRBD1 (5 bases). With 4 bases removed from V and 0 bases from J, the gap between germline ends came to 15 bases. The length of the CDR3 is 17 residues. The V gene's germline CDR1 is MGHRA and CDR2 YSYEKL. DNA for the CDR3: TGCGCCAGCAGCCTTTTCGGGGGGGGGACAACTAATGAAAAACTGTTTTTT. Its translation is CASSLFGGGTTNEKLFF.

This clonotype was observed a handful of times. This sequence joins TRBV11-2 and TRBJ2-1; TRBD2 agrees at 8 bases. In germline, CDR1 is SGHAT, CDR2 FQNNGV. Trimming removed 7 bases from V and 3 bases from J; junction bases left unmatched: 5. CDR3 length: 14 amino acids. CDR3 in amino acids: CASTGGGLYNEQFF. The CDR3 DNA reads as TGTGCCAGCACCGGGGGGGGCCTCTACAATGAGCAGTTCTTC.

This clonotype was recorded only once. V usage is TRBV5-4 and J usage is TRBJ1-1, with 7 bases lining up with TRBD1. Germline V gene data show CDR1 as SGHNT and CDR2 as YYREEE (reference sequence). This CDR3 is built from 15 residues. V trimming: 4 bases; J trimming: 4 bases; junction bases outside the gene matches: 10. The CDR3 loop is CASSQSTGAGTEAFF. The DNA of the CDR3 is TGTGCCAGCAGCCAGAGCACAGGGGCGGGCACTGAAGCTTTCTTT.

In its sample, this clonotype was seen a few times. V usage is TRBV10-3 and J usage is TRBJ2-7; 7 nucleotides line up with TRBD2. Germline V gene lookup returns CDR1 ENHRY and CDR2 SYGVKD. V lost 0 bases, J lost 5 bases, and 7 bases stayed unmatched. The length of the CDR3 is 15 residues. CDR3 DNA sequence: TGTGCCATCAGTGAGTCTGCGGGAGCCATGGACGAGCAGTACTTC. It yields the protein CAISESAGAMDEQYF.

The table lists this clonotype with a few counts. The junction differs from germline at one of its ends, possibly a read error. The chain employs TRBV7-2 and TRBJ2-7, with 9 nucleotides matching TRBD1. From germline, CDR1 is SGHTA and CDR2 FQGNSA. The CDR3 extends over 12 amino acids. The CDR3 region has the DNA TGTGCCAGCAGCTTAGCCGGGACAGGGTCCTTTTTC. Its translation is CASSLAGTGSFF.

The table lists this clonotype with a count of one. This chain joins TRBV7-6 and TRBJ2-5, with D unresolved. This CDR3 region has 16 residues. The germline V gene has CDR1 SGHVS and CDR2 FNYEAQ. V was pared by 0 bases and J by 1 base, with 12 bases between. Written as DNA, the CDR3 is TGTGCCAGCAGCTTAGCGTGGGGTCCCAGCCAAGAGACCCAGTACTTC. This sequence encodes CASSLAWGPSQETQYF.

In its sample, this clonotype was seen a few times. The chain uses TRBV6-6 and TRBJ1-1; perhaps TRBD1 as D (6 bases). Germline CDR1 MNHNY, CDR2 SVGAGI (reference sequence). V was trimmed by 2 bases and J by 3 bases, leaving 10 bases between them. This CDR3 spans 14 amino acids. CDR3 in amino acids: CASSYGGADTEAFF. In DNA form, the CDR3 reads TGTGCCAGCAGTTACGGGGGGGCGGACACTGAAGCTTTCTTT.

Remarks on this clonotype: This may arise from a read error, as a much more abundant clone is one base away. The chain employs TRBV5-6 and TRBJ1-2; 8 bases are a match to TRBD1. V was clipped by 3 bases and J by 4 bases; unmatched bases: 8. From germline, CDR1 is SGHDT and CDR2 YYEEEE. The CDR3 has 15 residues. CDR3 residues: CASSSRQGTTYGYTF. The CDR3 region has the DNA TGTGCCAGCAGCTCTCGACAGGGGACTACCTATGGCTACACCTTC.